These T cell receptor beta chains were read from a single sample in a study of cytomegalovirus exposure and HLA in healthy donors. Generated by immunoSEQ multiplex PCR, the TCRdb table keeps only in-frame clones and is missing some. The sample carries 150,000 to 200,000 clones, roughly 78% recorded once. Sequencing was performed on PBMCs. The receptor set was obtained from a boy younger than 18 in good health and CMV-seronegative. Each CDR3 is given with its conserved first and last residue. D genes are given only for firm matches. Clone size is stated in some rows and not others, as once, few, many or a class when expanded.

v_call: TRBV2
clone_size: NA
d_call: NA
j_call: TRBJ1-1
cdr3_nt: TGTGCCAGCACGCCCGGTCAGGCGAACACTGAAGCTTTCTTT
cdr3_aa: CASTPGQANTEAFF

v_call: TRBV7-9
clone_size: NA
d_call: TRBD1
j_call: TRBJ1-1
cdr3_nt: TGTTCCAGCAGCCCTCAGGGGGTTGACACTGAAGCTTTCTTT
cdr3_aa: CSSSPQGVDTEAFF

v_call: TRBV6-5
clone_size: NA
d_call: NA
j_call: TRBJ1-2
cdr3_nt: TGTGCCAGCAGTTACGGGCAGGCGCAGGGCTACACCTTC
cdr3_aa: CASSYGQAQGYTF

v_call: TRBV6-5
clone_size: NA
d_call: NA
j_call: TRBJ1-2
cdr3_nt: TGTGCCTACGGCGGCCTCCCCGGTGTAGGTGGCTACACCTTC
cdr3_aa: CAYGGLPGVGGYTF

v_call: TRBV7-2
clone_size: NA
d_call: TRBD1
j_call: TRBJ1-2
cdr3_nt: TGTGCCAGCAGCCAGGGACAGTCCCGAAGGGGAAACCGGAGGTATGGCTACACCTTC
cdr3_aa: CASSQGQSRRGNRRYGYTF

v_call: TRBV6-6
clone_size: NA
d_call: NA
j_call: TRBJ1-4
cdr3_nt: TGTGCCAGCAGTTTACAGGTGGAGGGGCGGGATGAAAAACTGTTTTTT
cdr3_aa: CASSLQVEGRDEKLFF

v_call: TRBV28
clone_size: NA
d_call: TRBD2
j_call: TRBJ2-3
cdr3_nt: TGTGCCAGCCGGCTGGGCGGGGGGCTCATCACAGATACGCAGTATTTT
cdr3_aa: CASRLGGGLITDTQYF

v_call: TRBV12-2
clone_size: once
d_call: NA
j_call: TRBJ1-1
cdr3_nt: TGTGCAAGTCGCTTAGCGTTATTCCTGAACACTGAAGCTTTCTTT
cdr3_aa: CASRLALFLNTEAFF

v_call: TRBV5-4
clone_size: NA
d_call: NA
j_call: TRBJ1-1
cdr3_nt: TGTGCCAGCAGCTTGGGGAGGGCTGAAGCTTTCTTT
cdr3_aa: CASSLGRAEAFF

v_call: TRBV11-3
clone_size: NA
d_call: NA
j_call: TRBJ2-6
cdr3_nt: TGTGCCAGCAGCAGTAGAGACAGCCTTGGGGCCAACGTCCTGACTTTC
cdr3_aa: CASSSRDSLGANVLTF

v_call: TRBV9
clone_size: NA
d_call: NA
j_call: TRBJ2-6
cdr3_nt: TGTGCCAGCAGCGTAGTTCTTGATGGGAGCTCTGGGGCCAACGTCCTGACTTTC
cdr3_aa: CASSVVLDGSSGANVLTF

v_call: TRBV6-5
clone_size: NA
d_call: TRBD1
j_call: TRBJ1-2
cdr3_nt: TGTGCCAGCGGGACAGCCATCCTCAACTATGGCTACACCTTC
cdr3_aa: CASGTAILNYGYTF

v_call: TRBV5-1
clone_size: NA
d_call: NA
j_call: TRBJ1-6
cdr3_nt: TGCGCCAGCAGCCTCGGAGACGGAGCGGGTGCGCTTCAATCCCCCCTCCACTTT
cdr3_aa: CASSLGDGAGALQSPLHF

v_call: TRBV5-1
clone_size: once
d_call: TRBD2
j_call: TRBJ2-7
cdr3_nt: TGCGCCAGCAGCTTGGGTAGCGGGGCACCCTACGAGCAGTACTTC
cdr3_aa: CASSLGSGAPYEQYF

v_call: TRBV4-3
clone_size: NA
d_call: NA
j_call: TRBJ1-2
cdr3_nt: TGCGCCAGCAGCCAAGCTCACAGGGCAAACTATGGCTACACCTTC
cdr3_aa: CASSQAHRANYGYTF

v_call: TRBV30
clone_size: NA
d_call: TRBD2
j_call: TRBJ2-3
cdr3_nt: TGTGCCTGGGGGAGGGAAGGTACGCAGTATTTT
cdr3_aa: CAWGREGTQYF

v_call: TRBV7-3
clone_size: NA
d_call: NA
j_call: TRBJ2-3
cdr3_nt: TGTGCCCGGCCCGGAGTCACAGATACGCAGTATTTT
cdr3_aa: CARPGVTDTQYF

v_call: TRBV11-2
clone_size: NA
d_call: NA
j_call: TRBJ1-1
cdr3_nt: TGTGCCAGCAGCTTACATGCCAGGGGCACTGAAGCTTTCTTT
cdr3_aa: CASSLHARGTEAFF

v_call: TRBV7-9
clone_size: NA
d_call: TRBD1
j_call: TRBJ1-2
cdr3_nt: TGTGCCAGCAGCTTAGAGACAGGGAACTATGGCTACACCTTC
cdr3_aa: CASSLETGNYGYTF

v_call: TRBV30
clone_size: NA
d_call: NA
j_call: TRBJ2-6
cdr3_nt: TGTGCCTGGAGTGCGGGCTCTGGGGCCAACGTCCTGACTTTC
cdr3_aa: CAWSAGSGANVLTF

v_call: TRBV20-1
clone_size: NA
d_call: NA
j_call: TRBJ1-5
cdr3_nt: TGCAGTGCGGGGGAGGAGCCCCAGCATTTT
cdr3_aa: CSAGEEPQHF

v_call: TRBV9
clone_size: NA
d_call: NA
j_call: TRBJ2-1
cdr3_nt: TGTGCCAGCAGCGGGGGGGCCTACAATGAGCAGTTCTTC
cdr3_aa: CASSGGAYNEQFF

v_call: TRBV7-2
clone_size: NA
d_call: TRBD1
j_call: TRBJ1-1
cdr3_nt: TGTGCCAGCAGCTTCAGACAGGGCACTGAAGCTTTCTTT
cdr3_aa: CASSFRQGTEAFF

v_call: TRBV29-1
clone_size: NA
d_call: NA
j_call: TRBJ1-1
cdr3_nt: TGCAGCGCTCGGACGGCGGGGAGGAACACTGAAGCTTTCTTT
cdr3_aa: CSARTAGRNTEAFF

v_call: TRBV19
clone_size: NA
d_call: NA
j_call: TRBJ1-6
cdr3_nt: TGTGCCAGTAGTATAGGGGGGGACGGGGATTCACCCCTCCACTTT
cdr3_aa: CASSIGGDGDSPLHF

v_call: TRBV27
clone_size: NA
d_call: TRBD1
j_call: TRBJ2-7
cdr3_nt: TGTGCCAGCAGGTACAGACAGGGGCTCGCTCAGGGAGAGCAGTACTTC
cdr3_aa: CASRYRQGLAQGEQYF

v_call: TRBV11-3
clone_size: many
d_call: NA
j_call: TRBJ2-5
cdr3_nt: TGTGCCAGCAGCAGGGGGTCTTCGCGGGAGACCCAGTACTTC
cdr3_aa: CASSRGSSRETQYF

v_call: TRBV7-9
clone_size: once
d_call: NA
j_call: TRBJ1-2
cdr3_nt: TGTGCCAGCACCATAGACGAGGTCCCTCATGGCTACACCTTC
cdr3_aa: CASTIDEVPHGYTF

v_call: TRBV12-5
clone_size: NA
d_call: NA
j_call: TRBJ1-2
cdr3_nt: TGTGCTAGTGGTTTGTTACAGGGCTCGAACTTAATCTATGGCTACACCTTC
cdr3_aa: CASGLLQGSNLIYGYTF

v_call: TRBV2
clone_size: NA
d_call: NA
j_call: TRBJ1-1
cdr3_nt: TGTGCCAGCAGCCTTGGGTCTGACAGTGAAGCTTTCTTT
cdr3_aa: CASSLGSDSEAFF

v_call: TRBV7-2
clone_size: NA
d_call: NA
j_call: TRBJ1-5
cdr3_nt: TGTGCCAGCAGCCGCGACAATCAGCCCCAGCATTTT
cdr3_aa: CASSRDNQPQHF

v_call: TRBV25-1
clone_size: NA
d_call: NA
j_call: TRBJ2-5
cdr3_nt: TGTGCCAGCAGGCCGACAGGTGGCCTCTGGACCCAGTACTTC
cdr3_aa: CASRPTGGLWTQYF

v_call: TRBV7-6
clone_size: NA
d_call: NA
j_call: TRBJ1-3
cdr3_nt: TGTGCCAGCAGCCTGAATCCAGGGGTCTCTGGAAACACCATATATTTT
cdr3_aa: CASSLNPGVSGNTIYF

v_call: TRBV27
clone_size: NA
d_call: NA
j_call: TRBJ1-3
cdr3_nt: TGTGCCAGCAGTTTATCGGGAGTGGGGTTCGACTCTGGAAACACCATATATTTT
cdr3_aa: CASSLSGVGFDSGNTIYF

v_call: TRBV19
clone_size: NA
d_call: TRBD1
j_call: TRBJ1-5
cdr3_nt: TGTGCCAGTAGTACAGGACAGGGTTGGACTCAGCCCCAGCATTTT
cdr3_aa: CASSTGQGWTQPQHF

v_call: TRBV27
clone_size: NA
d_call: NA
j_call: TRBJ2-7
cdr3_nt: TGTGCCAGCAGTTTTAGCTTCAATCACGGGCAGTACTTC
cdr3_aa: CASSFSFNHGQYF

v_call: TRBV6-1
clone_size: few
d_call: TRBD1
j_call: TRBJ1-5
cdr3_nt: TGTGCCAGCAGGACAATTGACAGGGGACAGCCCCAGCATTTT
cdr3_aa: CASRTIDRGQPQHF

v_call: TRBV6-6
clone_size: NA
d_call: TRBD1
j_call: TRBJ1-5
cdr3_nt: TGTGCCAGCAGTTACTCGACTGTCCAGGGGGCGATTAATAATTTT
cdr3_aa: CASSYSTVQGAINNF

v_call: TRBV5-4
clone_size: once
d_call: NA
j_call: TRBJ2-7
cdr3_nt: TGTGCCAGCAGCAGGGCCCCAGGGGCGTACGAGCAGTACTTC
cdr3_aa: CASSRAPGAYEQYF

v_call: TRBV29-1
clone_size: NA
d_call: TRBD2
j_call: TRBJ2-3
cdr3_nt: TGCAGCGTTCGGACTAGCGGGAGTGCTGATACGCAGTATTTT
cdr3_aa: CSVRTSGSADTQYF

v_call: TRBV13
clone_size: NA
d_call: TRBD2
j_call: TRBJ2-1
cdr3_nt: TGTGCCAGCAGCCGTGGGCTAGCGGGAGTTGATGAGCAGTTCTTC
cdr3_aa: CASSRGLAGVDEQFF

v_call: TRBV10-3
clone_size: NA
d_call: NA
j_call: TRBJ2-2
cdr3_nt: TGTGCCATCGGAGTGGAGGGGTTCCTAAAGAACACCGGGGAGCTGTTTTTT
cdr3_aa: CAIGVEGFLKNTGELFF

v_call: TRBV5-5
clone_size: NA
d_call: TRBD2
j_call: TRBJ2-1
cdr3_nt: TGTGCCAGCAGCTTGGACGCAGGGAGGGTTAATGAGCAGTTCTTC
cdr3_aa: CASSLDAGRVNEQFF

v_call: TRBV6-1
clone_size: NA
d_call: NA
j_call: TRBJ1-2
cdr3_nt: TGTGCCAGCAGTCCTATGACAGGACTTTATGGCTACACCTTC
cdr3_aa: CASSPMTGLYGYTF

v_call: TRBV12-5
clone_size: NA
d_call: TRBD1
j_call: TRBJ1-6
cdr3_nt: TGTGCTAGTGGTCCGGACAGGGCCTATTCACCCCTCCACTTT
cdr3_aa: CASGPDRAYSPLHF

v_call: TRBV30
clone_size: few
d_call: TRBD1
j_call: TRBJ1-4
cdr3_nt: TGTGCCTGGCAAAGGGACAGGGCGGATGAAAAACTGTTTTTT
cdr3_aa: CAWQRDRADEKLFF

v_call: TRBV9
clone_size: NA
d_call: TRBD1
j_call: TRBJ1-2
cdr3_nt: TGTGCCAGCAGCGTAGACGGGACACGGGACAGGGGCTACACCTTC
cdr3_aa: CASSVDGTRDRGYTF

v_call: TRBV18
clone_size: once
d_call: NA
j_call: TRBJ2-7
cdr3_nt: TGTGCCAGCTCACCCGCCGGGAGATACGAGCAGTACTTC
cdr3_aa: CASSPAGRYEQYF

v_call: TRBV18
clone_size: NA
d_call: TRBD1
j_call: TRBJ2-2
cdr3_nt: TGTGCCAGCTCATCCAGTATCCCGGGACAGGGTATTACCGGGGAGCTGTTTTTT
cdr3_aa: CASSSSIPGQGITGELFF

v_call: TRBV7-8
clone_size: NA
d_call: NA
j_call: TRBJ2-7
cdr3_nt: TGTGCCAGCAGCATGACTGTTCAAACCTACGAGCAGTACTTC
cdr3_aa: CASSMTVQTYEQYF

v_call: TRBV19
clone_size: NA
d_call: TRBD2
j_call: TRBJ2-1
cdr3_nt: TGTGCAGGTCGGGAGGACTCCTACAATGAGCAGTTCTTC
cdr3_aa: CAGREDSYNEQFF

v_call: TRBV5-1
clone_size: NA
d_call: NA
j_call: TRBJ1-2
cdr3_nt: TGCGCCAGCAGCTCAGCAGCACAGGCTAATGGCTACACCTTC
cdr3_aa: CASSSAAQANGYTF

v_call: TRBV5-1
clone_size: NA
d_call: NA
j_call: TRBJ2-2
cdr3_nt: TGCGCCAGCAGCCCTAGGCCGAACACCGGGGAGCTGTTTTTT
cdr3_aa: CASSPRPNTGELFF

v_call: TRBV7-2
clone_size: NA
d_call: TRBD1
j_call: TRBJ1-1
cdr3_nt: TGTGCCAGCATCCCTGGGACAGCGATTACTGAAGCTTTCTTT
cdr3_aa: CASIPGTAITEAFF

v_call: TRBV19
clone_size: NA
d_call: TRBD1
j_call: TRBJ2-7
cdr3_nt: TGTGCCACCAGGGGACAGGGGGAGATTTACGAGCAGTACTTC
cdr3_aa: CATRGQGEIYEQYF